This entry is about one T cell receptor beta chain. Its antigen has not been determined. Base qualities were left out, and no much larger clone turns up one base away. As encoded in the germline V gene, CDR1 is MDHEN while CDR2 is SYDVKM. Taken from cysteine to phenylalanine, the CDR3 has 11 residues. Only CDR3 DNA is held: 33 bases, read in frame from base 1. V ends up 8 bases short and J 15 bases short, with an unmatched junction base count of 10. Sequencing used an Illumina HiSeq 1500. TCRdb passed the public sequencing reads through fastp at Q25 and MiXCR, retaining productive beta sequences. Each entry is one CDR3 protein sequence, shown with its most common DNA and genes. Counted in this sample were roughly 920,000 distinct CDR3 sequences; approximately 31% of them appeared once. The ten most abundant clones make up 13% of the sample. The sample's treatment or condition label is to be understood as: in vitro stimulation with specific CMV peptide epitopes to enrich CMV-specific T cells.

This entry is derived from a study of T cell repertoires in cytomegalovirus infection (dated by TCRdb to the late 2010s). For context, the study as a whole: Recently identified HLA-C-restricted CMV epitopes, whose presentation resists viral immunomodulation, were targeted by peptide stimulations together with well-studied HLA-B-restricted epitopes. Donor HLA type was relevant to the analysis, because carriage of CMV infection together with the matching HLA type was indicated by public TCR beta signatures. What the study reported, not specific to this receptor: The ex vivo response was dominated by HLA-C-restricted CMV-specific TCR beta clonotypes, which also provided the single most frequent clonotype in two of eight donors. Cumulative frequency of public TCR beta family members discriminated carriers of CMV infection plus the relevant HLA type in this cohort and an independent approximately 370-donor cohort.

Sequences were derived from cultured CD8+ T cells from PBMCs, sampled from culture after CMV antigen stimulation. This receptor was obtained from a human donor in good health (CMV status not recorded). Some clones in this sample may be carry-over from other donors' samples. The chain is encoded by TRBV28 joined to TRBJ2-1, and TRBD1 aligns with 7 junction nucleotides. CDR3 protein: CASWDDRVWFF. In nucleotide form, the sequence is TGTGCCAGCTGGGATGACAGGGTGTGGTTCTTC.